This entry is about one TCR beta chain. It lacks a known antigen. Base qualities are missing; no much larger clone stands one base away. The donors were healthy, HIV-negative adults with no recently reported acute infections or vaccinations. All donors were Caucasian adults living in Nashville, Tennessee, USA. Magnetic negative selection was used to enrich CD4+ T cells, after which naive cells were positively selected on CD45RA and the negative fraction became the memory subset. After blood collection by leukapheresis, PBMCs were isolated using Ficoll-Histopaque density gradient centrifugation and then cryopreserved in the vapor phase of liquid nitrogen. Purity and quantity of every magnetically sorted T cell population were checked by analytical flow cytometry. Genomic DNA was isolated from every sorted fraction and measured by UV absorbance on a Nanodrop 2000c. The data stem from a study of shared clonotypes between healthy human individuals (dated by TCRdb to the early 2020s). The study in broad terms: The cohort included three men and a couple of women between 18 and 49 years of age. For each donor, three plates each were used for CD4 naive and CD4 memory, two plates were used for CD8 naive, and one plate was used for CD8 memory. The study deeply sequenced blood TCR repertoires of about 5 healthy adults to estimate repertoire size and the extent of clonotype sharing between individuals. To increase sequencing depth and limit assay-specific biases, TCR repertoire library preparation and sequencing were carried out by different laboratories using diverse techniques. Between about 0.9 and 10 billion PBMCs per donor were obtained by leukapheresis. The full study reports these points: Approximately 4.8% of naive CD4, roughly 3.5% of naive CD8, 2.3% of memory CD4, and over 0.35% of memory CD8 clonotypes were shared across several donors. Based on pairwise subsampling, the degree of clonotype sharing among donors was expected to be affected by sequencing depth. Compared with non-shared clonotypes, clonotypes shared by all four sorted-subset donors had higher generation probabilities. Rarefaction of sorted-subset datasets indicated incomplete sequencing despite the large sequencing depth. Estimated clonotype richness was generally larger for naive than for memory subsets. Only blood was sampled, and tissue TCR repertoires likely differ from those in blood. The small number of donors limited the genetic and exposure-history diversity represented.

TCR CDR3 regions were amplified from genomic DNA by multiplex PCR using the deep immunoSEQ assay. For each cell subset, the extracted genomic DNA was distributed evenly across all wells of several immunoSEQ 96-well plates, and each plate served as one replicate. Each replicate PCR for sorted subsets received 150 to 250 ng genomic DNA, equal to roughly 33,000 T cell genomes. The purified libraries were quantified using a Qubit 3.0 fluorometer, sized with a Bioanalyzer 2100, and then quantified again using the KAPA Library Quantification kit. Each immunoSEQ 96-well plate was sequenced on its own single-read 150-cycle Illumina NextSeq 550 flow cell. On the study's bioinformatics: Because the immunoSEQ output included only junctional sequences and no quality scores, the filtering could not be the same as the filtering used for full-length reads. To assign V/J genes and CDR3, sequences were annotated against IMGT germline references using PyIR, a Python wrapper for IgBLAST v1.9. Any read was removed if the V/J assignment was weak (E-value above 1e-6), the CDR3 was missing, or the read contained stop codons, out-of-frame junctions, or ambiguous translated residues. A V3J clonotype was defined by an identical inferred V gene, J gene, and CDR3 amino acid sequence. The percentage overlap between two repertoires was calculated by dividing the number of shared unique clonotypes by the size of the smaller repertoire. Repertoire richness was assessed with RTK rarefaction, the Chao1 estimator, and Recon v2.1 estimates of unobserved clonotypes. Generation probabilities were computed with OLGA for all TCRbeta clonotypes obtained by the gDNA method from a few donors. As stored in TCRdb, this immuneACCESS dataset retains in-frame rearrangements with V and J assigned. A fraction of the clones does not appear; measured against another copy, unresolved V genes explain less than half of the discrepancy, and the remainder lacks a known reason. V, J and clone size derive from that table, while D and trimming were established from the DNA sequence. This sample has about 2 million clones in its table, and 85% to 95% of those were observed once. The ten largest clones capture around 0.13% of the sample.

V gives up 4 bases and J gives up 10 bases, and the segment between their germline ends measures 14 bases. From the cysteine through the phenylalanine, the CDR3 covers 14 amino acids. The entry retains the CDR3 DNA only, 42 bases that are in frame from base 1. The germline V gene yields SNHLY for CDR1 and FYNNEI for CDR2. What was sequenced was naive CD4+ T cells sorted from blood. The meaning of the sample's cell subset or site label: CD45RA+ positively selected. This clonotype was obtained from a man between 18 and 35 years old in good health. Rearrangement joined TRBV2 to TRBJ1-6; TRBD1 is a possible D gene, resting on 6 matching bases. The CDR3: CASSVNQGFSPLHF. The bases are TGTGCCAGCAGTGTAAATCAGGGGTTCTCACCCCTCCACTTT. The full variable domain, with segments outside the CDR3 supplied by the reference TRBV2 and TRBJ1-6 proteins, appears as EPEVTQTPSHQVTQMGQEVILRCVPISNHLYFYWYRQILGQKVEFLVSFYNNEISEKSEIFDDQFSVERPDGSNFTLKIRSTKLEDSAMYFCASSVNQGFSPLHFGNGTRLTVT.